This TCR beta chain was captured in a study of T cells after yellow fever vaccination. Study-level results: Contaminants from the bulk population, in the form of abundant clonotypes, could be found in FACS-sorted repertoires. Subsequent to the booster, the majority of primary-vaccination clones reappeared (around 96% CD4, 80% to 90% CD8). The secondary response peaked faster, at day 5 versus 15, but was weaker.

This clonotype has at least ten counts. Its antigen is not known. By 5'RACE template switching, TCR cDNA was produced, with a universal primer site and UMIs added in the process. TCRdb fed the 5' RACE reads into MiXCR, producing one record per CDR3 protein. The table lists some 420,000 distinct CDR3 sequences, around 20% of them singletons. J lost 2 bases, V lost 5 bases, and 5 bases had no gene match. This CDR3 has 14 residues. The specimen comprised PBMCs, sampled before the yellow fever booster vaccination. The chain combines TRBV12-3 or TRBV12-4 with TRBJ2-7; the match to TRBD1 covers 8 bases. The receptor comes from a man younger than 35 who received the YFV17D yellow fever vaccine. CDR3 in amino acids: CASSPRQGPYEQYF. The DNA for the CDR3 is TGTGCCAGCAGTCCTCGACAGGGGCCCTACGAGCAGTACTTC.